This TCR beta chain was profiled in a study of blood T cell repertoires in COVID-19. For the study at large: Specimens from acute and convalescent COVID-19 originated in the United States, Italy and Spain. PBMCs, B-cell-depleted T cells, or T cells provided the cDNA or gDNA that made up the material.

The CDR3 spans 18 residues. The junction had 5 bases not matched to a gene; V was cut back by 1 base and J by 0 bases. Germline V gene data show CDR1 as LGHDT and CDR2 as YNNKEL (reference sequence). The repertoire was sequenced with immunoSEQ multiplex PCR; TCRdb's copy has only in-frame clones and lacks some. Of fewer than 150,000 clones in the sample, roughly 86% were seen once. A few counts support this clone. The source material was peripheral blood. This clonotype originated in a man aged 50-60 years with active or convalescent COVID-19. The chain employs TRBV3-1 (or the pseudogene TRBV3-2) and TRBJ2-6; 8 bases fit TRBD2. CDR3 sequence: CASSQVGLGRSGANVLTF. CDR3 nucleotides: TGTGCCAGCAGCCAAGTGGGACTAGGACGCTCTGGGGCCAACGTCCTGACTTTC.